These 15 T cell receptor beta chains originate from one sample sequenced in a study of blood T cells in healthy people across ages. PCR was performed a second time for about 6 to 12 cycles using a sample-barcoded 5' primer and a J-beta primer mix. TCRdb re-analysed the 5' RACE reads in MiXCR, keeping a single row per CDR3 protein. The top ten clones hold 0.65% to 0.75% of a sample with under 1,100,000 distinct CDR3 sequences, almost 25% of them seen once. The sample was also reused in another study, on T cells of mothers and their children.

Sequencing was carried out using blood. The origin of the receptors is a girl aged 2-10 years in good health.

The chain links TRBV27 to TRBJ2-5; 7 nucleotides match TRBD2. V lost 4 bases and J lost 2; bases outside the gene matches: 4. There are 14 residues in the CDR3. Germline V gives CDR1 MNHEY, CDR2 SMNVEV (reference sequence). CDR3 in amino acids: CASSWDYGQETQYF. CDR3 nucleotides: TGTGCCAGCAGTTGGGACTACGGGCAAGAGACCCAGTACTTC.

There are a few counts of this clonotype. J is TRBJ2-7 and V is TRBV3-1; D is possibly TRBD1 or TRBD2 (5 bases each). V was trimmed by 4 bases and J by 5 bases, leaving 12 bases between them. The CDR3 runs 13 residues. CDR1 is LGHDT, CDR2 YNNKEL, per germline (reference sequence). The CDR3 here is CASSRGFSNEQYF. The CDR3 DNA sequence: TGTGCCAGCAGCCGGGGGTTTTCGAACGAGCAGTACTTC.

This clonotype was counted between two and nine times. This chain joins TRBV27 and TRBJ1-5; 8 bases agree with TRBD1. With V trimmed by 6 bases and J by 5 bases, 9 bases remained unmatched. This CDR3 has 15 amino acids. Germline V CDR1 and CDR2: MNHEY, SMNVEV (reference sequence). Here the CDR3 reads CASRSLDRVDQPQHF. The CDR3 bases are TGTGCCAGCAGGTCTTTGGACAGGGTGGATCAGCCCCAGCATTTT.

This clonotype was picked up a small number of times. This sequence joins TRBV20-1 and TRBJ2-5; D is uncertain. Germline loops: CDR1 DFQATT, CDR2 SNEGSKA (reference sequence). This CDR3 contains 15 residues. Trimming shortened V by 1 base and J by 1 base, and 13 bases separated the two germline ends. CDR3 nucleotides: TGCAGTGCTAGAGTGAGGAAGACTCTCCAAGAGACCCAGTACTTC. It translates to CSARVRKTLQETQYF.

With respect to this clonotype: The junction does not match germline at one end; this may be a read error. The V and J genes are TRBV4-2 and TRBJ2-1; D gene ambiguous. The CDR3 sequence is 13 residues long. CDR1 is LGHNA, CDR2 YNFKEQ, per germline. In DNA, the CDR3 is TGTGCCAGCAGCCAAGATCTCCCCACGGTTCGGAAGTTC. It codes for CASSQDLPTVRKF.

This clonotype came up a few times. The rearrangement uses TRBV27 and TRBJ2-1; 8 bases fit TRBD1. J lost 8 bases, V lost 4 bases, and 10 bases had no gene match. The V gene's germline CDR1 is MNHEY and CDR2 SMNVEV (reference sequence). The CDR3 is 15 residues long. CDR3 nucleotide sequence: TGTGCCAGCAGTTCGATACAAGGACAGGGCGATGAGCAGTTCTTC. Translation: CASSSIQGQGDEQFF.

This chain connects TRBV7-6 to TRBJ2-5; 8 nucleotides agree with TRBD2. The V and J ends lost 2 bases and 2 bases, in that order; junction bases with no gene match: 4. Looked up from germline, CDR1 is SGHVS and CDR2 is FNYEAQ. The length of the CDR3 is 15 residues. CDR3 DNA sequence: TGTGCCAGCAGCTTAAAAGCGGGAGTACAAGAGACCCAGTACTTC. Translation gives CASSLKAGVQETQYF. The full variable domain, with the rest looked up from reference TRBV7-6 and TRBJ2-5, is GAGVSQSPRYKVTKRGQDVALRCDPISGHVSLYWYRQALGQGPEFLTYFNYEAQQDKSGLPNDRFSAERPEGSISTLTIQRTEQRDSAMYRCASSLKAGVQETQYFGPGTRLLVL.

The chain joins TRBV11-3 to TRBJ2-5; 11 bases align to TRBD2. V shed 6 bases and J 6 bases; nucleotides not matched to a gene: 6. The CDR3 sequence is 14 residues long. Germline-derived CDR1 and CDR2 are SGHNT and YENEEA. Here the CDR3 reads CASSPTSGGQTQYF. Here the CDR3 DNA reads TGTGCCAGCAGTCCAACTAGCGGGGGCCAGACCCAGTACTTC.

This clonotype was seen a few times. This chain connects TRBV7-9 to TRBJ2-1; D is undetermined. From germline, CDR1 is SEHNR and CDR2 FQNEAQ (reference sequence). The CDR3 totals 16 residues. Trimming removed 5 bases from V and 4 bases from J, with 18 bases in between. The CDR3 nucleotides are TGTGCCAGCAGCCCCCCGAGTTTCTCAACTTACAATGAGCAGTTCTTC. This encodes CASSPPSFSTYNEQFF.

The J gene is TRBJ2-5, the V gene TRBV6-2 or TRBV6-3, with D perhaps matching TRBD1 (6 bases). V was clipped by 6 bases and J by 4 bases, with 15 bases between them. The CDR3 sequence is 14 residues long. CDR1 and CDR2 from the germline V gene are MNHEY and SVGEGT. In DNA form, the CDR3 reads TGTGCCAGCAGCAGGGGAGTGTTGGGAGAGACCCAGTACTTC. Its protein is CASSRGVLGETQYF.

The CDR3 DNA is TGTGCCAGCAGCTTAGGAGGGACAGGGGGCTTTGGCAATGAGCAGTTCTTC. As protein: CASSLGGTGGFGNEQFF. The chain links TRBV7-9 to TRBJ2-1, with 12 bases that match TRBD1. The CDR3 covers 17 residues. V lost 1 base, J lost 6 bases, and 7 bases stayed unmatched. From germline, CDR1 is SEHNR and CDR2 FQNEAQ (reference sequence).

The V call is TRBV7-2, the J call TRBJ1-4; a weak D match, TRBD1 (6 bases). CDR3 length: 15 amino acids. Trimming pared 5 bases from V and 8 bases from J, leaving 18 bases between. Germline V CDR1 and CDR2: SGHTA, FQGNSA. CDR3 loop: CASSVTVGHEEKLFF. In DNA form, the CDR3 reads TGTGCCAGCAGCGTCACCGTGGGACATGAGGAAAAACTGTTTTTT. Using reference TRBV7-2 and TRBJ1-4 for the parts outside the CDR3, the full variable domain is GAGVSQSPSNKVTEKGKDVELRCDPISGHTALYWYRQSLGQGLEFLIYFQGNSAPDKSGLPSDRFSAERTGGSVSTLTIQRTQQEDSAVYLCASSVTVGHEEKLFFGSGTQLSVL.

This clonotype was found many times. The rearrangement uses TRBV7-9 and TRBJ2-1; D unresolved. Germline CDR1 and CDR2: SEHNR and FQNEAQ (reference sequence). The CDR3 contains 12 residues. The ends were cut back, 3 bases at V and 6 bases at J, with 6 bases in the middle. The CDR3 nucleotides are TGTGCCAGCAGCTTGGACGGCAATGAGCAGTTCTTC. Protein product: CASSLDGNEQFF.

The rearrangement links TRBV29-1 to TRBJ2-4; D not resolved. Germline V gene lookup returns CDR1 SQVTM and CDR2 ANQGSEA. With 0 bases removed from V and 4 bases from J, the gap between germline ends came to 7 bases. The CDR3 is 13 residues long. In DNA form, the CDR3 reads TGCAGCGTTGAAGATCTCAATAAAAACATTCAGTACTTC. This codes for CSVEDLNKNIQYF. The full variable domain, with the rest looked up from reference TRBV29-1 and TRBJ2-4, is SAVISQKPSRDICQRGTSLTIQCQVDSQVTMMFWYRQQPGQSLTLIATANQGSEATYESGFVIDKFPISRPNLTFSTLTVSNMSPEDSSIYLCSVEDLNKNIQYFGAGTRLSVL.

Only a few counts were recorded for this clonotype. V and J are TRBV5-6 and TRBJ2-7, with D possibly TRBD2 on 6 matching bases. The CDR3 has 15 amino acids. The germline gives CDR1 SGHDT, CDR2 YYEEEE. Trimming removed 4 bases from V and 2 bases from J, with 16 bases in between. CDR3 loop: CASSNDGVAAYEQYF. The CDR3 DNA is TGTGCCAGCAGCAACGACGGAGTAGCGGCCTACGAGCAGTACTTC.